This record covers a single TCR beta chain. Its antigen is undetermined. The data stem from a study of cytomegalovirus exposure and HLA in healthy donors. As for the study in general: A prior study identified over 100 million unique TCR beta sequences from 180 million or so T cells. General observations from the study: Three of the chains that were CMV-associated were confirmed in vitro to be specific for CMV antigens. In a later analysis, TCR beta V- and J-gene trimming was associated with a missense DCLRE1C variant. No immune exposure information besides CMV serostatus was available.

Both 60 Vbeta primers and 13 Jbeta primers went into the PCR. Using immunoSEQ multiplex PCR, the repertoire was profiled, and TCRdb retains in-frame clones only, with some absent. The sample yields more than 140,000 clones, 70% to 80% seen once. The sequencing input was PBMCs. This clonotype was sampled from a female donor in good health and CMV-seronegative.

The CDR3, as DNA: TGTGCCAGTCAGGGGGCCTTTGAAGCTTTCTTT. As protein: CASQGAFEAFF. The chain joins TRBV19 to TRBJ1-1; 8 nucleotides align to TRBD1. Losses at the gene ends were 8 bases for V and 7 bases for J; bases not matched to a gene: 3. Germline lookup yields CDR1 LNHDA and CDR2 SQIVND (reference sequence). The CDR3 is 11 residues long.